The clone carrying this TCR beta chain was seen a few times. Its target is not known. The junction departs from the called germline gene at one end, perhaps through a read error. The authors made TCR cDNA by 5'RACE template switching, adding a universal primer site and UMIs. Each CDR3 protein is one row after TCRdb ran MiXCR on the 5' RACE reads. The data show some 670,000 distinct CDR3 sequences, over 9% seen once. This entry comes from a study of T cells after yellow fever vaccination. Study-level findings and limits: A limited proportion of clonotypes was detected within both the CD4 and CD8 compartments. Subsequent booster samples again held most clones from primary vaccination (96% CD4, roughly 90% CD8).

The CDR3 spans 11 residues. Germline CDR1 reads LGHDT; CDR2 reads YNNKEL (reference sequence). The chain links TRBV3-1 to TRBJ2-1; 8 bases are a match to TRBD2. This clonotype originated in a man aged 25-45 years who received the YFV17D yellow fever vaccine. Here the sequenced sample was PBMCs, taken on the day of the yellow fever booster vaccination. The CDR3 sequence is CASSQAGGLVF. The CDR3 DNA follows: TGTGCCAGCAGCCAAGCGGGAGGGCTTGTCTTC.